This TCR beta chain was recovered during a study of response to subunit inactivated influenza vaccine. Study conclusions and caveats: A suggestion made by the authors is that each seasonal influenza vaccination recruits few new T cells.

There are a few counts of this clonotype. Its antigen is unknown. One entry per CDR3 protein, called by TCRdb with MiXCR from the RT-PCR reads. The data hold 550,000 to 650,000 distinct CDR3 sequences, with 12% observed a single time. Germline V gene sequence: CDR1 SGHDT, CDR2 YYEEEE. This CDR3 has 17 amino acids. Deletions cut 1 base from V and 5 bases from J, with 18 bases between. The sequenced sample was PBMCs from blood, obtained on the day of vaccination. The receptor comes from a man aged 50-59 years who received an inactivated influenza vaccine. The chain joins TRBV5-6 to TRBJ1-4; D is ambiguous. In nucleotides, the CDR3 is TGTGCCAGCAGCTTGTCCGGCTGGGCAGGTGGAAATGAAAAACTGTTTTTT. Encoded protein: CASSLSGWAGGNEKLFF.